Below, one T cell receptor (beta chain) is given with its context. CDR1 SNHLY and CDR2 FYNNEI come from the germline V gene. V was cut by 6 bases and J by 4 bases, with 18 bases left in between. The CDR3 sequence is 15 residues long. These data come from a study of blood T cell repertoires in COVID-19. The overall study: The study drew acute and convalescent COVID-19 samples from the United States, Italy and Spain.

In the authors' workflow: The authors estimated nucleated cell counts from reference gene primer amplification. This table comes from immunoSEQ multiplex PCR, and its TCRdb copy is limited to in-frame clones, with some not included. That table is the source of V, J and clone size, and D and trimming were worked out from the DNA. The data show tens of thousands of clones, about 87% seen once. The source material was peripheral blood. This clonotype originated in a man in his 70s with active COVID-19. The chain couples TRBV2 to TRBJ1-1; tentative D call: TRBD1 (6 bases). The CDR3, as DNA: TGTGCCAGCAGAGAACAGGGACAATTGGGCACTGAAGCTTTCTTT. Translation gives CASREQGQLGTEAFF.